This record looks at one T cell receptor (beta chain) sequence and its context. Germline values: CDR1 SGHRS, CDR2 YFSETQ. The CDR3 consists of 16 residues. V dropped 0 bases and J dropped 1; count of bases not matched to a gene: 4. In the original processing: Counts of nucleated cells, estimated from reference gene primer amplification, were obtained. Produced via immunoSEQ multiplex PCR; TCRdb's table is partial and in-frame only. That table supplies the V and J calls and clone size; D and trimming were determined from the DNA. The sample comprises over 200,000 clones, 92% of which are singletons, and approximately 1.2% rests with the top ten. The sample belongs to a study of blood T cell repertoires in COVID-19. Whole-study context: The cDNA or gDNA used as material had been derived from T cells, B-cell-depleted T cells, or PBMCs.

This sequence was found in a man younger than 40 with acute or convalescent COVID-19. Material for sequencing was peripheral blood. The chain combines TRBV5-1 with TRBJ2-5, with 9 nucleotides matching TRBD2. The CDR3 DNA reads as TGCGCCAGCAGCTTGGGTGCGGGGGGGCTCCAAGAGACCCAGTACTTC. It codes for CASSLGAGGLQETQYF.